This TCR beta chain was identified during a study of T cells in Graves' hyperthyroidism and ophthalmopathy. Study outcomes and limitations: Blood also showed most of the thyroid clonotypes that were expanded above 0.001.

The germline V gene has CDR1 SQVTM and CDR2 ANQGSEA. There are 14 residues in the CDR3. Trimming took off 7 bases at V and 0 bases at J, with 15 bases between the two ends. RNA transcripts yielded amplified TCR beta CDR3 regions. HTBI primers were used for first-round RT-PCR of the TCR CDR3. TCRdb itself ran the multiplex PCR reads through MiXCR, one entry per CDR3 protein. This sample has about half a million distinct CDR3 sequences, with 22% found just once. With regard to this clonotype: The target antigen is unknown.

The source material was blood. The rearrangement uses TRBV29-1 and TRBJ1-1, with a weak D call TRBD1 (6 bases). The sequence was obtained from a woman aged 65 to 85 with Graves' ophthalmopathy. The DNA of the CDR3 is TGCAGCGCTGGGGGGCGAGTTATGAACACTGAAGCTTTCTTT. Its protein is CSAGGRVMNTEAFF.